The 8 T cell receptor beta chains reported below all come from one sample, sequenced in a study of blood T cell repertoires in COVID-19. TCRdb keeps only in-frame clones here, not all; method: immunoSEQ multiplex PCR. This sample carries about 74,000 clones, approximately 90% of them seen once, and the ten largest clones take 6% to 7.5%. The sequenced material came from peripheral blood. The receptors were sampled from an elderly woman with acute or convalescent COVID-19.

The V and J genes are TRBV11-2 and TRBJ2-7; unclear D gene. CDR1 is SGHAT and CDR2 is FQNNGV in the germline V gene. The CDR3 runs to 14 residues. V was clipped by 1 base and J by 0 bases, with 7 bases between them. The CDR3 region has the DNA TGTGCCAGCAGCTTAGGCGGTAACTCCTACGAGCAGTACTTC. As protein: CASSLGGNSYEQYF.

This rearrangement joins TRBV11-2 to TRBJ1-2; D uncertain. There are 13 residues in the CDR3. In germline, CDR1 is SGHAT, CDR2 FQNNGV. V lost 1 base to trimming and J lost 8 bases, with 11 bases between them. CDR3 coding DNA: TGTGCCAGCAGCTTAGGCCTATCGCGGGGCTACACCTTC. Its protein is CASSLGLSRGYTF.

This chain joins TRBV11-2 and TRBJ2-1; TRBD1 might be the D (7 bases). V was shortened by 0 bases and J by 5 bases, with 20 bases between the two germline ends. The germline V gene encodes CDR1 SGHAT and CDR2 FQNNGV. CDR3 length equals 18 residues. The CDR3 region is CASSLEAGGILGNNEQFF. CDR3 coding DNA: TGTGCCAGCAGCTTAGAGGCAGGGGGGATCCTGGGGAACAATGAGCAGTTCTTC.

V and J are TRBV4-1 and TRBJ2-7, with a tentative D call TRBD1 (6 bases). The ends were cut back, 5 bases at V and 6 bases at J, with 23 bases in the middle. The CDR3 consists of 16 residues. Germline CDR1 reads MGHRA; CDR2 reads YSYEKL. The CDR3 spells CASSSAYGQTLGEQYF. The DNA of the CDR3 is TGCGCCAGCAGCTCAGCCTACGGACAGACCCTCGGCGAGCAGTACTTC.

The J gene is TRBJ2-3, the V gene TRBV6-1; TRBD2 matches at 10 bases. Germline trimming cut 2 bases from V and 4 bases from J; bases unmatched to any gene: 6. This CDR3 comprises 16 residues. CDR1 is MNHNS and CDR2 is SASEGT in the germline V gene. The CDR3 loop is CASSELVAGGPDTQYF. Written as DNA, the CDR3 is TGTGCCAGCAGTGAATTGGTAGCGGGGGGCCCAGATACGCAGTATTTT.

This clone was seen only a few times. The chain recombines TRBV25-1 with TRBJ2-1; 8 bases are a match to TRBD2. J gave up 8 bases and V 6 bases, and 6 bases lay outside the gene matches. The germline V gene has CDR1 MGHDK and CDR2 SYGVNS. This CDR3 is built from 13 residues. The CDR3 sequence is CASSGRALDEQFF. The CDR3 DNA sequence: TGTGCCAGCAGCGGGAGGGCCCTCGATGAGCAGTTCTTC.

The chain combines TRBV5-1 with TRBJ2-5, with 8 bases lining up with TRBD1. This CDR3 contains 15 residues. Germline V lookup: CDR1 SGHRS, CDR2 YFSETQ. Trimming cost V 1 base and J 4 bases; bases outside gene matches: 6. The CDR3 loop reads CASSLSGDRGETQYF. The CDR3 DNA reads as TGCGCCAGCAGCTTGTCGGGAGACAGGGGAGAGACCCAGTACTTC.

V is TRBV5-8 and J is TRBJ1-4, with D maybe TRBD1 (5 bases). Germline V gene sequence: CDR1 SGHTS, CDR2 YDEGEE. The CDR3 is 14 residues long. V lost 4 bases to trimming and J lost 6 bases, with 13 bases between them. For the CDR3, the DNA is TGTGCCAGCAGCGATCGCCTCAGGGATGAAAAACTGTTTTTT. It yields the protein CASSDRLRDEKLFF.